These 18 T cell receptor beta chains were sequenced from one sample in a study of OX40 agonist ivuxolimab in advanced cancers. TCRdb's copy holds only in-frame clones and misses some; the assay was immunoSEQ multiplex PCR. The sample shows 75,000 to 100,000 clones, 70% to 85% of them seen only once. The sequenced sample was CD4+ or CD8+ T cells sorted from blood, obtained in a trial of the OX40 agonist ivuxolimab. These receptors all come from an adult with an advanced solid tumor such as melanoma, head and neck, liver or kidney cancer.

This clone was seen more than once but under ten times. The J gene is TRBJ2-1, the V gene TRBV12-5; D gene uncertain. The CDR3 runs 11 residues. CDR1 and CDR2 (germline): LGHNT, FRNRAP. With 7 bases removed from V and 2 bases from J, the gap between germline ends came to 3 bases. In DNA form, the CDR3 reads TGTGCTAGTGCCACCTACAATGAGCAGTTCTTC. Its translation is CASATYNEQFF.

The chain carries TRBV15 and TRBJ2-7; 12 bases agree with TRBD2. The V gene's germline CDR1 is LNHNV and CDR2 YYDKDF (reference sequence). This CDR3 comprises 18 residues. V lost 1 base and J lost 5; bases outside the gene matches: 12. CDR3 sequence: CATSRAGDPSGRADEQYF. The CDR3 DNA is TGTGCCACCAGCAGAGCAGGGGATCCTAGCGGGAGGGCCGACGAGCAGTACTTC.

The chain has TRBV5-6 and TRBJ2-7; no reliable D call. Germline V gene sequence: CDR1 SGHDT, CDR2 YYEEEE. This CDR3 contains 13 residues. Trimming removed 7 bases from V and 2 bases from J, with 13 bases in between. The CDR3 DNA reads TGTGCCAGCGGCCGGGTTAGGACCTACGAGCAGTACTTC. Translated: CASGRVRTYEQYF.

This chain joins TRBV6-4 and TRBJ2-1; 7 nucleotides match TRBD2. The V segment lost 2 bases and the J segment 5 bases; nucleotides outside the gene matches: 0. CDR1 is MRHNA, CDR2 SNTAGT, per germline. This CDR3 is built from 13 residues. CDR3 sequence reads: CASSDGTNNEQFF. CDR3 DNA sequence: TGTGCCAGCAGTGACGGGACTAACAATGAGCAGTTCTTC.

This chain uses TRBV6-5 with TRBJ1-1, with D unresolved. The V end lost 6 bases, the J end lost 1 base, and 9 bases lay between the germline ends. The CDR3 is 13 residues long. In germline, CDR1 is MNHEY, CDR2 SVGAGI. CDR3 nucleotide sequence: TGTGCCAGCAGGGTGACCGCGAACACTGAAGCTTTCTTT. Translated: CASRVTANTEAFF.

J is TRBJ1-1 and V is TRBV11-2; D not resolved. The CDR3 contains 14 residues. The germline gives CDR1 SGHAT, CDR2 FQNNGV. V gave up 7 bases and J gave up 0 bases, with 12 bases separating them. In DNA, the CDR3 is TGTGCCAGCACTCCACTCGGGTTGAACACTGAAGCTTTCTTT. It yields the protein CASTPLGLNTEAFF. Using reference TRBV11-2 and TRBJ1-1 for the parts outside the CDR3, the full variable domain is EAGVAQSPRYKIIEKRQSVAFWCNPISGHATLYWYQQILGQGPKLLIQFQNNGVVDDSQLPKDRFSAERLKGVDSTLKIQPAKLEDSAVYLCASTPLGLNTEAFFGQGTRLTVV.

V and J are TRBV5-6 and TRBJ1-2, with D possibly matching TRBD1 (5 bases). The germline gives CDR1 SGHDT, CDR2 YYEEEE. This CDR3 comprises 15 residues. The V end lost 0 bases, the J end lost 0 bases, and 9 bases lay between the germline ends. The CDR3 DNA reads TGTGCCAGCAGCTTGGCCGGGGCTTCTAACTATGGCTACACCTTC. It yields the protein CASSLAGASNYGYTF.

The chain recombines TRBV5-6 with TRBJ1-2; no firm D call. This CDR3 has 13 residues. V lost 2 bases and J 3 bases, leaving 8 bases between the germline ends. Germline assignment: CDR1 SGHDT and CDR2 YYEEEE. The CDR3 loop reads CASSLAAHYGYTF. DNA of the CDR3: TGTGCCAGCAGCTTAGCGGCGCACTATGGCTACACCTTC.

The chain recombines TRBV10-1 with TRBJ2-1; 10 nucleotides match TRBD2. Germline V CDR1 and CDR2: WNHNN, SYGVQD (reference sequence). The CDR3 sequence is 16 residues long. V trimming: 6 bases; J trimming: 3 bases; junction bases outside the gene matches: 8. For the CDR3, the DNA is TGCGCCAGCAGCATAGTAGCGGGAGGTCGCTACAATGAGCAGTTCTTC. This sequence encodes CASSIVAGGRYNEQFF.

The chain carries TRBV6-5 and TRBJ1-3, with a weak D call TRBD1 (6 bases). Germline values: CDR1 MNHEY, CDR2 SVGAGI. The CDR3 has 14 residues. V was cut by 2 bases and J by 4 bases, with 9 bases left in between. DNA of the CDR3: TGTGCCAGCAGTTACCGGGGGCTCGGAAACACCATATATTTT. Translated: CASSYRGLGNTIYF.

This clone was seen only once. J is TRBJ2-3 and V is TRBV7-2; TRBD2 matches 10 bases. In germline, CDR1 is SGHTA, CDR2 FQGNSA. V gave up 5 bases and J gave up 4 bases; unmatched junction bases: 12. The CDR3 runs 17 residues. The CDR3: CASSRSSGGRGADTQYF. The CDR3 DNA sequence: TGTGCCAGCAGCCGGAGTAGCGGGGGGCGTGGTGCAGATACGCAGTATTTT.

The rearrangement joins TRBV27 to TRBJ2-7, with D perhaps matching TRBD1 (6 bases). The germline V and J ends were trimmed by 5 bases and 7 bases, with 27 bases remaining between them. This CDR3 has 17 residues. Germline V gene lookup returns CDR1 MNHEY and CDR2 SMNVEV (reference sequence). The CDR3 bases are TGTGCCAGCAGTCTAACCGGGACATTTGGCCCTTTGGGAGAGCAGTACTTC. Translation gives CASSLTGTFGPLGEQYF.

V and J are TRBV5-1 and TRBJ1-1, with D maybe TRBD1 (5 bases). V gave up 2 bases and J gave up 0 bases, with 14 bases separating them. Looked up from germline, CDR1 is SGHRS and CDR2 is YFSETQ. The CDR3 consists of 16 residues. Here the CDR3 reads CASSFKGDSLNTEAFF. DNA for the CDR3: TGCGCCAGCAGCTTTAAAGGCGACAGCTTGAACACTGAAGCTTTCTTT.

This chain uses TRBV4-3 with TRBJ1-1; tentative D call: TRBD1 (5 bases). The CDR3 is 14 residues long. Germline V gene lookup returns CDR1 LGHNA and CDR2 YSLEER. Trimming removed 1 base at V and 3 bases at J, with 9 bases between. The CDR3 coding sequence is TGCGCCAGCAGCCAAGGGGCGGGGGACACTGAAGCTTTCTTT. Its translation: CASSQGAGDTEAFF.

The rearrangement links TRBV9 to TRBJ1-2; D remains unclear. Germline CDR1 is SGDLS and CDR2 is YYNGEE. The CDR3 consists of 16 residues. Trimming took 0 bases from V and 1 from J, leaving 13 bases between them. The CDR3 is CASSVERASLNYGYTF. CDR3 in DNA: TGTGCCAGCAGCGTAGAGAGGGCATCTCTTAACTATGGCTACACCTTC.

CDR3 bases: TGTGCCAGCAGCCGAGCCCAGGATGGCGGGTATGAAGCTTTCTTT. It yields the protein CASSRAQDGGYEAFF. V usage is TRBV6-5 and J usage is TRBJ1-1, with no clear D. Trimming took off 6 bases at V and 7 bases at J, with 21 bases between the two ends. This CDR3 comprises 15 residues. Per the germline V gene, CDR1 is MNHEY and CDR2 is SVGAGI.

The CDR3, as DNA: TGCAGCGTTCAACAGGGGGCTGAAGCTGAAGCTTTCTTT. Translating it yields CSVQQGAEAEAFF. The V and J genes are TRBV29-1 and TRBJ1-1, with TRBD1 matching over 9 bases. Germline V gives CDR1 SQVTM, CDR2 ANQGSEA. The CDR3 spans 13 residues. Trimming at V came to 5 bases and at J to 6 bases, leaving 7 bases not matched to a gene.

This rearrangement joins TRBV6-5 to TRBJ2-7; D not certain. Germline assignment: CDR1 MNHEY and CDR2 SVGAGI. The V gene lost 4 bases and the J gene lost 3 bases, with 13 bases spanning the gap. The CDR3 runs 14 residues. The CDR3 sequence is CASSSDPIYYEQYF. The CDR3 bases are TGTGCCAGCAGTTCGGACCCAATCTACTACGAGCAGTACTTC.